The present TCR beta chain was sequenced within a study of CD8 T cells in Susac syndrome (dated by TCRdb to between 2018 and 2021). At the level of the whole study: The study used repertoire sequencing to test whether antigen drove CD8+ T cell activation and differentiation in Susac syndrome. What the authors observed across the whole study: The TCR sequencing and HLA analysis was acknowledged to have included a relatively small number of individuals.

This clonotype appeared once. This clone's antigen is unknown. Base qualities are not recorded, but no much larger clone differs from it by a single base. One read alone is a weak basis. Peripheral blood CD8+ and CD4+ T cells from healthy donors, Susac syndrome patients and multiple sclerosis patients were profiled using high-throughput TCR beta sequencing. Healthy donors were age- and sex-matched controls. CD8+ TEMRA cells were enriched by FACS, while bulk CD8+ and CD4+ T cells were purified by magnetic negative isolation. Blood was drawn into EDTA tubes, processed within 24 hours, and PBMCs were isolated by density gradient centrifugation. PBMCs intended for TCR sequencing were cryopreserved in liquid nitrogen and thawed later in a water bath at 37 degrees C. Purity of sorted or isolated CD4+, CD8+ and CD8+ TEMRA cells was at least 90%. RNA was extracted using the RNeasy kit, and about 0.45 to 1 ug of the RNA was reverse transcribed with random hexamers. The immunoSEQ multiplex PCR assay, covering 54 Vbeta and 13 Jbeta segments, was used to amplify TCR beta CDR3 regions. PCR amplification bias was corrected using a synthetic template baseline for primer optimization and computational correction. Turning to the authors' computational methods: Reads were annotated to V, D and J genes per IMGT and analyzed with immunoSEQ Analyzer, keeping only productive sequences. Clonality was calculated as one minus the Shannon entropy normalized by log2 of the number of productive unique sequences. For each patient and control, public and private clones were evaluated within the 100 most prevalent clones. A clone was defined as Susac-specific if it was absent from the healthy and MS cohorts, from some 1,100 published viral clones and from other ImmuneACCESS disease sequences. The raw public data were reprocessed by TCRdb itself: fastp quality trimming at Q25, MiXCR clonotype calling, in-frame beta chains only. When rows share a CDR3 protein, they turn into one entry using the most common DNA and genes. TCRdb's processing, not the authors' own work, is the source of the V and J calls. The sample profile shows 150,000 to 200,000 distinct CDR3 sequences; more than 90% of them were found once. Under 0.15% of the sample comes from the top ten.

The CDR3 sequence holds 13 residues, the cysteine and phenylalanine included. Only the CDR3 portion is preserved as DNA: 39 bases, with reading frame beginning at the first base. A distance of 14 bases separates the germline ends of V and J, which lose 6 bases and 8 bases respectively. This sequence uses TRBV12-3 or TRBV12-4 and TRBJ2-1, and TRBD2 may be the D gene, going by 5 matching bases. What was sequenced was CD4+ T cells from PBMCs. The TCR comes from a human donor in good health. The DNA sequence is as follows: TGTGCCAGCAGCCCCGGACTGGCCCATGAGCAGTTCTTC. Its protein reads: CASSPGLAHEQFF.